Reported below is one TCR beta chain. Its target is not known. This sample stems from a study of blood T cells in healthy people across ages. Whole-study findings and limits: The percentage of naive T cells correlated strongly with TCR beta diversity. Because sorting was not performed, PBMCs prevented conclusive naive versus antigen-experienced comparison.

Healthy Caucasian individuals from Russia aged about 6 to 90 served as donors. The germline V gene has CDR1 LGHNA and CDR2 YSLEER. The CDR3 runs 16 residues. Trimming at V came to 4 bases and at J to 4 bases, leaving 7 bases not matched to a gene. Primed by a sample-barcoded 5' primer and a J-beta primer mix, a second PCR proceeded for 7 to 11 cycles. TCRdb re-derived calls from the 5' RACE reads in MiXCR, one entry per CDR3 protein. This table holds about a million distinct CDR3 sequences, approximately 50% found once. The source of this sequence is a woman aged 55-70 years in good health. The sequenced material came from blood. The rearrangement links TRBV4-3 to TRBJ2-5; 12 bases map to TRBD2. The CDR3, as DNA: TGCGCCAGCAGCCCGAGACTAGCGGGAGATGGAGAGACCCAGTACTTC. Translation gives CASSPRLAGDGETQYF.